The TCR beta chain under discussion was sequenced for a study of cytomegalovirus exposure and HLA in healthy donors. Study-wide context: From about 170 million T cells, an earlier analysis saw 110 million or so unique TCR beta sequences.

13 Jbeta primers and 60 Vbeta primers were used for the PCR. Using immunoSEQ multiplex PCR, the repertoire was profiled, and TCRdb retains in-frame clones only, with some absent. The table lists 85,000 to 130,000 clones, 70% to 80% of them singletons. Overall study results and limits: It was reportedly the case that the classifier diagnosed cytomegalovirus status with high specificity and sensitivity. Across all donors, roughly uniform sequencing depth was an assumption of the presence/absence analyses.

Trimming shortened V by 3 bases and J by 4 bases, and 9 bases separated the two germline ends. Germline CDR1 MGHRA, CDR2 YSYEKL. The CDR3 is made up of 13 amino acids. As concerns this clone: What it recognizes is unknown.

The gene calls are TRBV4-1 and TRBJ1-2; possibly TRBD1 for D (5 bases). Input material: PBMCs. The sequence was collected from a man in his sixties in good health and CMV-seronegative. This chain's CDR3 is CASSQPQGYGYTF. Here the CDR3 DNA reads TGCGCCAGCAGCCAGCCGCAGGGCTATGGCTACACCTTC.